This TCR beta chain was profiled in a study of cytomegalovirus exposure and HLA in healthy donors. Across the study: The study's early data release held about 85 million unique TCRs from HLA-typed donors. Notes on the study in general: Previously analyzed data showed that most TCR beta V segments were productive at a frequency of about 90% or about 30%.

The PCR used 60 Vbeta and 13 Jbeta primers. Assay: immunoSEQ multiplex PCR; the TCRdb copy retains only in-frame clones and omits some. The table gives 70,000 or so clones; the top ten clones make up about 0.83% of it. Concerning this clone itself: Its antigen remains unidentified.

CDR3 size: 15 residues. Germline V gene sequence: CDR1 MNHNS, CDR2 SASEGT. V lost 6 bases, J lost 2 bases, and 7 bases stayed unmatched. Sequencing used PBMCs. The chain joins TRBV6-1 to TRBJ2-7, with 10 bases fitting TRBD2. This sequence originates from a boy younger than 18 in good health and CMV-seronegative. CDR3 in amino acids: CASRGGLALTYEQYF. DNA for the CDR3: TGTGCCAGCAGGGGGGGACTAGCGTTAACCTACGAGCAGTACTTC.